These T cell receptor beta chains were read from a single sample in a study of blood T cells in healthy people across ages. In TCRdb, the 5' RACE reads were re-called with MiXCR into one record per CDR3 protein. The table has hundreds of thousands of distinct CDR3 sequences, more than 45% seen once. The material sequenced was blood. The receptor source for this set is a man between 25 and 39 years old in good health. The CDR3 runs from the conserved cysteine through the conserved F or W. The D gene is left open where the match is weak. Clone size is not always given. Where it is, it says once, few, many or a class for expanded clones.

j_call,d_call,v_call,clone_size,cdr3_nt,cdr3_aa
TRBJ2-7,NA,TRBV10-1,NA,TGCGCCAGCAGTGAGTCTACGGGACGGTCCTACGAGCAGTACTTC,CASSESTGRSYEQYF
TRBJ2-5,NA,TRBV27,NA,TGTGCCAGCAGTTCGACCACCGGGACCCAGTACTTC,CASSSTTGTQYF
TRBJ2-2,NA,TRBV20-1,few,TGCAGTGCTAGAGTTGCGGGGGCCCTCACCGGGGAGCTGTTTTTT,CSARVAGALTGELFF
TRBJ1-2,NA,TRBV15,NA,TGTGCCACCAGCCCCTCAGGTCGGGGGTATGGCTACACCTTC,CATSPSGRGYGYTF
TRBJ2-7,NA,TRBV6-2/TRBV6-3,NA,TGTGCCAGCAGAAAATCGGGGGCAGTCTACGAGCAGTACTTC,CASRKSGAVYEQYF
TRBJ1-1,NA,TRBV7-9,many,TGTGCCAGCAGCTTTAGTATGAACACTGAAGCTTTCTTT,CASSFSMNTEAFF
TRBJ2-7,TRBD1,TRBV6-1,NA,TGTGCCAGCAGGAAGACAGGGTTCCCCTACGAGCAGTACTTC,CASRKTGFPYEQYF
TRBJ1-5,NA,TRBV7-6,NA,TGTGCCAGCAGCTTCGGGCCCGGACGGAGTCAGCCCCAGCATTTT,CASSFGPGRSQPQHF
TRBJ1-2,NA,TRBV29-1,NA,TGCAGCGTTGTAGCAGGGGCCGGTGGCTACACCTTC,CSVVAGAGGYTF
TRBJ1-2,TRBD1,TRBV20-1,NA,TGCAGTGCTAGGCCCCCCGGGACAGGGGTTGGCTACACCTTC,CSARPPGTGVGYTF
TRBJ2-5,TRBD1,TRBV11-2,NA,TGTGCCAGCGACAGGGGGCCAGAGACCCAGTACTTC,CASDRGPETQYF